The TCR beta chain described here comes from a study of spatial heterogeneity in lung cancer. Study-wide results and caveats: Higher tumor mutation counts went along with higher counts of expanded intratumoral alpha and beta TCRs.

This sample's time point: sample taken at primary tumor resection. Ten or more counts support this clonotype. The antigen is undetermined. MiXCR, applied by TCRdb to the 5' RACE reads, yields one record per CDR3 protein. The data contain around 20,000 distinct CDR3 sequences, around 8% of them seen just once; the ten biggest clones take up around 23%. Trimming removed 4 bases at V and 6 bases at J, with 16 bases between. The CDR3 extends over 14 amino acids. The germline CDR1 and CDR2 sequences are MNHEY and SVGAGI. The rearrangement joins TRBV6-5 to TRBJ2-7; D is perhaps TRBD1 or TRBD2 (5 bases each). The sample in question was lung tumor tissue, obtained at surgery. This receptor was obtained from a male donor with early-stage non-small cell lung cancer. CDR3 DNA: TGTGCCAGCAGTTCAAATCCGGGACCCCTCGAGCAGTACTTC. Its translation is CASSSNPGPLEQYF.